This T cell receptor (beta chain) was captured by sequencing in a study of human T cells and chemical hapten exposure. Study background: Alopecia areata, totalis or universalis was found in mostly female patients.

A single record per CDR3 protein comes from TCRdb applying MiXCR to the RACE reads. The repertoire holds over 100,000 distinct CDR3 sequences, with over 9% as singletons. The time point denotes: patch test 3, about 24 weeks after DPC sensitization. As for treatment: therapeutic diphenylcyclopropenone sensitization with weekly scalp DPC. This clonotype occurred many times. Germline assignment: CDR1 SGHDN and CDR2 FVKESK. Trimming left V 1 base short and J 0 bases short, with 6 bases between. The CDR3 length is 14 residues. The clonotype comes from a woman between 45 and 60 years old with alopecia areata. Some clones in this sample may be carry-over from other donors' samples. The chain links TRBV14 to TRBJ2-5; D ambiguous. The input for sequencing was whole blood, taken in connection with sensitization to the hapten diphenylcyclopropenone (DPC). In nucleotides, the CDR3 is TGTGCCAGCAGCCAAGTAAGGGACCAAGAGACCCAGTACTTC. Amino acid sequence: CASSQVRDQETQYF.